The 21 T cell receptor beta chains given below trace back to one sample, sequenced in a study of post-analysis software for immune sequencing data. The TCR beta cDNA libraries carried unique molecular identifiers. TCRdb reanalysed the PCR reads using MiXCR and keeps one entry per CDR3 protein. The repertoire holds about 160,000 distinct CDR3 sequences, with under 40% as singletons. This specimen consisted of blood, obtained after autologous hematopoietic stem cell transplantation. Receptors were obtained from a girl aged 10 to 17 with multiple sclerosis.

In its sample, this clonotype was seen a few times. The rearrangement joins TRBV6-1 to TRBJ2-7, with 12 bases aligning to TRBD2. V was clipped by 8 bases and J by 0 bases; unmatched bases: 5. The germline V gene encodes CDR1 MNHNS and CDR2 SASEGT. The length of the CDR3 is 15 residues. The CDR3 here is CASAGTSGSSYEQYF. The DNA for the CDR3 is TGTGCCAGCGCCGGGACTAGCGGGTCCTCCTACGAGCAGTACTTC.

The chain employs TRBV5-1 and TRBJ2-5, with 10 bases lining up with TRBD2. The end of the DNA is better explained by TRBJ2-7, so the J call may be wrong. Germline CDR1 is SGHRS and CDR2 is YFSETQ. This CDR3 has 16 residues. The CDR3 is CASSLGTSGIFYEQYF. CDR3 coding DNA: TGCGCCAGCAGCTTGGGGACTAGCGGAATTTTCTACGAGCAGTACTTC.

The chain recombines TRBV30 with TRBJ1-2; 8 positions match TRBD1. This CDR3 region has 14 residues. With 5 bases clipped from V and 6 bases from J, the junction kept 11 bases outside the gene matches. CDR1 and CDR2 from the germline V gene are GTSNPN and SVGIG (reference sequence). The CDR3 loop is CAWGAVQGADGYTF. CDR3 DNA sequence: TGTGCCTGGGGAGCGGTTCAGGGGGCAGATGGCTACACCTTC.

V gene TRBV11-3 combines with J gene TRBJ2-5; 7 nucleotides align to TRBD2. The CDR3 contains 14 residues. The junction had 12 bases not matched to a gene; V was cut back by 3 bases and J by 11 bases. Germline loops: CDR1 SGHNT, CDR2 YENEEA. CDR3 coding DNA: TGTGCCAGCAGCTTCTCCGGGACTGGGAGGGAGCAGTACTTC. As protein: CASSFSGTGREQYF.

The V call is TRBV6-1, the J call TRBJ1-5; no reliable D call. V shed 8 bases and J shed 5 bases, with 13 bases lying between them. Germline loops: CDR1 MNHNS, CDR2 SASEGT. The CDR3 is 13 amino acids. The DNA of the CDR3 is TGTGCCAGCGAGAGGAACGGGGATCAGCCCCAGCATTTT. This codes for CASERNGDQPQHF.

This clonotype has more than one count but fewer than ten. V and J are TRBV20-1 and TRBJ2-4; 10 nucleotides align to TRBD2. The assigned J gene may be wrong: the sequence end matches TRBJ2-7 better. Germline V gene sequence: CDR1 DFQATT, CDR2 SNEGSKA (reference sequence). This CDR3 contains 16 residues. The CDR3 here is CSARDGSGGYSYEQYF. CDR3 bases: TGCAGTGCTAGAGATGGTAGCGGGGGGTATTCCTACGAGCAGTACTTC.

There are many counts of this clonotype. This chain links TRBV20-1 with TRBJ2-5; D is unresolved. CDR1 and CDR2 from the germline V gene are DFQATT and SNEGSKA (reference sequence). V lost 3 bases, J lost 2 bases, and 16 bases lay in between. The CDR3 is 15 amino acids. CDR3 sequence: CSASSLGRIQETQYF. The CDR3, as DNA: TGCAGTGCTAGTAGTCTCGGCAGGATACAAGAGACCCAGTACTTC.

The chain uses TRBV12-3 or TRBV12-4 and TRBJ1-2, with 10 bases that match TRBD1. The J segment lost 5 bases and the V segment lost 4 bases, leaving 4 bases of the junction unmatched. This CDR3 region has 14 residues. The CDR3 region has the DNA TGTGCCAGCAGTTCGGGACAGGGGTTTTATGGCTACACCTTC. This encodes CASSSGQGFYGYTF.

In this sample, this clonotype turned up a few times. The chain recombines TRBV12-5 with TRBJ2-4, with TRBD1 matching 9 bases. The junction had 6 bases not matched to a gene; V was cut back by 7 bases and J by 5 bases. CDR1 is LGHNT, CDR2 FRNRAP, per germline. The CDR3 totals 14 residues. CDR3 protein: CASARDREENIQYF. DNA of the CDR3: TGTGCTAGTGCCCGGGACAGGGAGGAAAACATTCAGTACTTC.

The table lists this clonotype with many counts. The chain recombines TRBV20-1 with TRBJ2-5, with D possibly being TRBD1 or TRBD2 (5 bases each). The CDR3 is 16 amino acids. Germline loops: CDR1 DFQATT, CDR2 SNEGSKA (reference sequence). V was trimmed by 3 bases and J by 1 base, leaving 18 bases between them. The CDR3 bases are TGCAGTGCTAGTTGGGACGGGACCCCTACCCAAGAGACCCAGTACTTC. It yields the protein CSASWDGTPTQETQYF.

The rearrangement uses TRBV11-2 and TRBJ1-4; D is unresolved. Trimming stripped 5 bases from V and 0 bases from J, with 22 bases between. The CDR3 is 19 residues long. Germline CDR1 SGHAT, CDR2 FQNNGV. The CDR3 protein is CASSPTADRGYATNEKLFF. The CDR3 nucleotides read TGTGCCAGCAGCCCCACCGCTGATCGCGGGTACGCAACTAATGAAAAACTGTTTTTT.

The rearrangement uses TRBV20-1 and TRBJ2-3; D not resolved. V lost 8 bases and J lost 4, with 19 bases in between. CDR3 size: 14 residues. CDR1 DFQATT and CDR2 SNEGSKA come from the germline V gene (reference sequence). CDR3 amino acids: CSSVFSLSADTQYF. DNA of the CDR3: TGCAGTTCGGTATTTAGCCTAAGCGCAGATACGCAGTATTTT.

Only a few counts were recorded for this clonotype. This chain connects TRBV20-1 to TRBJ2-7; the D call may be TRBD1 or TRBD2 (6 bases each). Looked up from germline, CDR1 is DFQATT and CDR2 is SNEGSKA (reference sequence). The CDR3 length is 13 residues. The V end lost 1 base, the J end lost 0 bases, and 7 bases lay between the germline ends. CDR3: CSARAGASYEQYF. The CDR3 DNA sequence: TGCAGTGCTAGAGCGGGGGCCTCCTACGAGCAGTACTTC.

This clonotype has just a few counts. The rearrangement uses TRBV24-1 and TRBJ2-1, with 8 bases identical to TRBD2. The J segment lost 4 bases and the V segment lost 4 bases, leaving 2 bases of the junction unmatched. Germline CDR1 and CDR2: KGHDR and SFDVKD. This CDR3 comprises 14 residues. As DNA, the CDR3 is TGTGCCACCAGTGACCCGGGAGGGTACAATGAGCAGTTCTTC. This sequence encodes CATSDPGGYNEQFF.

This clonotype occurred a few times. The chain has TRBV7-2 and TRBJ2-3, with D tentatively TRBD2 (6 bases). CDR3 size: 15 residues. The germline V and J ends were trimmed by 0 bases and 5 bases, with 12 bases remaining between them. Germline assignment: CDR1 SGHTA and CDR2 FQGNSA. The chain's CDR3 is CASSLAGRSGDTQYF. In DNA, the CDR3 is TGTGCCAGCAGCTTAGCCGGGAGATCCGGAGATACGCAGTATTTT.

This clonotype came up a few times. V is TRBV5-6 and J is TRBJ2-1; 9 bases agree with TRBD2. Per germline, CDR1 SGHDT and CDR2 YYEEEE. The junction had 3 bases not matched to a gene; V was cut back by 2 bases and J by 3 bases. The CDR3 runs 15 residues. The CDR3 reads CASSLTSGFYNEQFF. DNA of the CDR3: TGTGCCAGCAGCTTAACTAGCGGGTTCTACAATGAGCAGTTCTTC.

This sequence joins TRBV14 and TRBJ1-1, with D perhaps matching TRBD1 (5 bases). Germline CDR1 reads SGHDN; CDR2 reads FVKESK. This CDR3 has 15 amino acids. The germline V and J ends were trimmed by 3 bases and 2 bases, with 13 bases remaining between them. The CDR3: CASSHGGTVNTEAFF. In DNA, the CDR3 is TGTGCCAGCAGCCATGGGGGGACGGTTAACACTGAAGCTTTCTTT.

The chain combines TRBV6-5 with TRBJ1-2; 8 nucleotides match TRBD1. The CDR3 consists of 15 residues. Trimming took 6 bases from V and 5 from J; bases not matched to a gene: 11. The V gene's germline CDR1 is MNHEY and CDR2 SVGAGI. CDR3 protein: CASSILQGALYGYTF. Written as DNA, the CDR3 is TGTGCCAGCAGCATTTTGCAGGGGGCGCTTTATGGCTACACCTTC.

The V gene is TRBV11-2, the J gene TRBJ2-3; D gene uncertain. Germline CDR1 reads SGHAT; CDR2 reads FQNNGV. The CDR3 runs to 15 residues. Trimming cost V 7 bases and J 0 bases, with 14 bases left between them. As DNA, the CDR3 is TGTGCCAGCACCCTTCCCGTTACTAGCACAGATACGCAGTATTTT. Its translation is CASTLPVTSTDTQYF.

This clonotype was found a few times. V is TRBV12-3 or TRBV12-4 and J is TRBJ2-1; D perhaps matches TRBD2 (6 bases). V lost 8 bases and J lost 0, with 17 bases in between. The CDR3 consists of 16 residues. The CDR3 loop is CASGLWGLYSYNEQFF. CDR3 in DNA: TGTGCCAGCGGACTCTGGGGACTCTACTCCTACAATGAGCAGTTCTTC.

This chain uses TRBV12-3 or TRBV12-4 with TRBJ2-5; 8 bases are a match to TRBD1. The V gene end was trimmed by 6 bases and the J gene end by 5 bases; junction bases not matched to a gene: 8. The length of the CDR3 is 14 residues. CDR3 loop: CASSPAGGWETQYF. The CDR3 coding sequence is TGTGCCAGCAGCCCCGCAGGGGGCTGGGAGACCCAGTACTTC.